This entry is about one T cell receptor (beta chain). V trimming: 5 bases; J trimming: 2 bases; junction bases outside the gene matches: 5. Germline lookup yields CDR1 MDHEN and CDR2 SYDVKM. The CDR3 loop spans 16 amino acids. This record belongs to a study of blood T cell repertoires in COVID-19. Study overall: Collection of acute and convalescent COVID-19 samples took place in the United States, Italy and Spain. PBMCs, B-cell-depleted T cells, or T cells provided the cDNA or gDNA that made up the material.

Profiled with immunoSEQ multiplex PCR; TCRdb holds only in-frame clones, not every one. The table includes roughly 250,000 clones, roughly 90% detected once. Participant-given clinical history determined each cohort assignment. This TCR derives from a woman aged 45 to 65 who had recovered from COVID-19. This rearrangement joins TRBV28 to TRBJ2-2, with 10 bases lining up with TRBD2. Material: PBMCs or T cells enriched from blood (not recorded which). The CDR3 DNA sequence: TGTGCCAGCAGTCCCGGGACTAGCGAAAACACCGGGGAGCTGTTTTTT. It is translated as CASSPGTSENTGELFF.